A selection of T cell receptor beta chains follows, all from one sample in a study of glioma-infiltrating T cells after dendritic cell vaccination. Measured with immunoSEQ multiplex PCR; TCRdb has only the in-frame clones, and not every one. The sample records about 65,000 clones, roughly nine tenths being singletons. The starting material was blood, obtained after dendritic cell vaccination. The source of these receptors is a human donor with glioblastoma. CDR3s leave out the opening cysteine and the closing phenylalanine or tryptophan. Each record gives: V gene, CDR3 protein.

>TRBV10-3
AIGRGGQGADEQY
>TRBV14
ASSGLSGNTIY
>TRBV11-2
ASSFTTGGGYGYT
>TRBV18
ASSLGGSGANVLT
>TRBV27
ASNRLADRSYNEQF
>TRBV5-4
ASSSPGQGAGANVLT
>TRBV9
ASSASGRVSNEQF
>TRBV5-1
ASSLDLTGSGNTIY
>TRBV6-1
ASGGAGGQPQH
>TRBV7-9
ASSLGQGEGEQY
>TRBV7-2
ASSPRGDGGSPLH
>TRBV19
ASSPGTGNSGNTIY
>TRBV10-2
ASFSLSGRKNEQF
>TRBV2
ASSADWSHEQY
>TRBV4-3
ASSRAGSRGFTGYT
>TRBV19
ASSTPTVGNQPQH
>TRBV7-3
ASSLGQGAGETQY
>TRBV10-1
ASSLEMNTEAF
>TRBV27
ASRLAGFDEQF
>TRBV4-2
ASSQDQGTGPGELF
>TRBV11-2
ATDNRDRGIYEQY
>TRBV19
ASSRQGVNTGELF
>TRBV5-1
ASSGESRRATDTQY
>TRBV19
ASSISGDQPQH
>TRBV6-5
ASSFHGLITDTQY
>TRBV5-1
ASNNQGAPHEQY
>TRBV5-1
ASARGDEPNEQF
>TRBV7-7
ASSEAQGRTDTQY
>TRBV7-2
ASSRNRGTNYGYT
>TRBV4-1
ASSPGQIANYGYT
>TRBV11-3
ASSLGSGNSPLH
>TRBV2
ASSVQGGAYTEAF
>TRBV2
ASSEALGTSGEQF
>TRBV5-8
ASNPRQGAKGDYEQY
>TRBV5-1
ASSPDGRTTYEQY
>TRBV5-1
ASSPQGGNYGYT
>TRBV30
AWRPQGAGGYT
>TRBV5-1
ASRGTVRNYGYT
>TRBV5-1
ASSLIGRTGVGNTEAF
>TRBV7-2
ASSLDYRSSGNTIY
>TRBV7-2
ASSLVAGQGFGTNEKLF
>TRBV29-1
SVGVTGNTIY
>TRBV4-1
ASSLGQGLAGGMNTEAF
>TRBV11-3
ASSLSTSGRTSRDKNIQY
>TRBV6-5
ASSPTGSYGYT
>TRBV18
ASSPSAGGNTEAF
>TRBV6-5
ASSYRTSGSGEQF
>TRBV5-1
ATSLVAGNQETQY
>TRBV5-6
ASSYLRDNMNTEAF
>TRBV6-5
ASSRGHGYT
>TRBV29-1
SVGGGEGYGYT
>TRBV19
ASSIPPGTESYSNQPQH
>TRBV4-3
ASSQADSDRGGYGYT
>TRBV27
ASRTGSVGYT
>TRBV30
ARKGTRGDTQY
>TRBV4-3
ASSQDTGPGNTIY